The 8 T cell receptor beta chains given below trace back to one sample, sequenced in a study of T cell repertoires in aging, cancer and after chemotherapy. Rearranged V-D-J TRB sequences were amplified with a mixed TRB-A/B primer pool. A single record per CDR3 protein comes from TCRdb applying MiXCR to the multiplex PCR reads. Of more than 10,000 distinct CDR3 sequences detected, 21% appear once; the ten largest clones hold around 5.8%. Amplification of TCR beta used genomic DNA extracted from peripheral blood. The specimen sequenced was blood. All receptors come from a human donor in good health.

CDR3: CASSLLGLTNTEAFF. In DNA, the CDR3 is TGTGCCAGCAGCTTATTGGGACTAACGAACACTGAAGCTTTCTTT. This chain links TRBV11-2 with TRBJ1-1; D is perhaps TRBD1 (5 bases). Germline lookup yields CDR1 SGHAT and CDR2 FQNNGV. V was trimmed by 2 bases and J by 1 base, leaving 11 bases between them. The CDR3 has 15 amino acids.

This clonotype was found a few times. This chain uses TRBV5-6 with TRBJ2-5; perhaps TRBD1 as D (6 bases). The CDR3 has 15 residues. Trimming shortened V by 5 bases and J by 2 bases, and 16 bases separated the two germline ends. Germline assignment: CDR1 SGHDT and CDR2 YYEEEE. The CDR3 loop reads CASRSQGAAQETQYF. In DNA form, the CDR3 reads TGTGCCAGCAGATCACAGGGTGCGGCACAAGAGACCCAGTACTTC.

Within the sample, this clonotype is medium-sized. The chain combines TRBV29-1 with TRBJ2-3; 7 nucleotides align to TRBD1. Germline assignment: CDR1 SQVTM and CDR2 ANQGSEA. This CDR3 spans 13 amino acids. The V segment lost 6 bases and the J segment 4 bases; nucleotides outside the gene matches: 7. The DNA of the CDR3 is TGCAGCGTAGCTAGACAGGGCGCAGATACGCAGTATTTT. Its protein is CSVARQGADTQYF.

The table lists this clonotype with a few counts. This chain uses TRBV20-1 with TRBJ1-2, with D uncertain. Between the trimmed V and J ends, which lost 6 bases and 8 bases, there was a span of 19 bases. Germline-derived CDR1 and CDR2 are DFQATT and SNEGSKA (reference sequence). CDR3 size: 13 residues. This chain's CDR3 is CSAAQRYRGGYTF. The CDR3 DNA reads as TGCAGTGCGGCTCAGCGCTACCGCGGGGGCTACACCTTC.

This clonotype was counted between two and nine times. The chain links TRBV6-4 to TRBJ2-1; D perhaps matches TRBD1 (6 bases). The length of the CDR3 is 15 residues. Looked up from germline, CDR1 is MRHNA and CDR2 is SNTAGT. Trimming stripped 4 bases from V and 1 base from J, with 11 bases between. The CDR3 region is CASSVGDTSYNEQFF. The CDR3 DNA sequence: TGTGCCAGCAGTGTTGGGGACACGTCCTACAATGAGCAGTTCTTC.

The CDR3 is CATSDLQGLGYTF. The CDR3 DNA is TGTGCCACCAGTGATTTACAGGGTCTTGGCTACACCTTC. The chain links TRBV24-1 to TRBJ1-2, with D possibly matching TRBD1 (6 bases). Trimming left V 1 base short and J 7 bases short, with 9 bases between. The CDR3 extends over 13 amino acids. CDR1 KGHDR and CDR2 SFDVKD come from the germline V gene.

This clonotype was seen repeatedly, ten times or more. CDR3 region: CASSDSAGSYNEQFF. The CDR3, as DNA: TGTGCCAGCAGTGACTCAGCGGGCTCCTACAATGAGCAGTTCTTC. The chain carries TRBV6-4 and TRBJ2-1; weak D call: TRBD2 (6 bases). The V gene's germline CDR1 is MRHNA and CDR2 SNTAGT. This CDR3 has 15 residues. V was cut by 0 bases and J by 0 bases, with 6 bases left in between.

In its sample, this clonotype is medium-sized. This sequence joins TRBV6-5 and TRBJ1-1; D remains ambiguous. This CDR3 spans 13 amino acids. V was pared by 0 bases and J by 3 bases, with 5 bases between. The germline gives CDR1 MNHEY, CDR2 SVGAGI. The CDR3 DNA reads TGTGCCAGCAGTTACTCTCGGTACACTGAAGCTTTCTTT. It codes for CASSYSRYTEAFF.